This T cell receptor beta chain was captured in a study of type 1 and type 2 diabetes patients (TCRdb year 2016). Notes on the research overall: Eight to ten type 1 diabetes patients, a few type 2 diabetes patients and six or seven nondiabetic controls were recruited in China to form the cohort. Throughout the study, CD4 or CD8 MicroBeads on MACS columns were used to positively select CD4+ and CD8+ T cells from PBMCs. A total of roughly 20,000,000 paired-end reads was generated across the whole study. The study used high-throughput sequencing to profile TCRbeta repertoires and compare individuals with type 1 diabetes, type 2 diabetes and no diabetes. For the type 1 diabetes patients, the type 2 diabetes patients acted as a disease comparison group. Comparing approximately 20-cycle and roughly 25-cycle amplification showed similar V gene usage, suggesting similar primer efficiencies and random PCR bias. Sequencing of the TCRbeta libraries was paired-end and was performed on Illumina HiSeq 2000 or MiSeq instruments. The study at large found these results: Because only a limited number of T2D and control samples were sequenced, some T1D-only HECs might also be present in more T2D or control samples. In both CD4+ and CD8+ T cells, type 2 diabetes repertoires were highly diverse, with diversity significantly greater than that of type 1 diabetes repertoires. Highly correlated V and J gene usage patterns were observed for type 2 diabetes and control samples, with an average of roughly 0.97 between samples. Type 2 diabetes patients had few highly-expanded CD4+ clones, median one, accounting for a median approximately 3.8% of reads. Age and gender were not matched between study groups, possibly biasing interpretation.

All diabetic patients met standard classification criteria for type 1 or type 2 diabetes, with glucose and C-peptide assessed by WHO-recommended methods. Donors with other autoimmune diseases or infections within the previous four weeks were excluded. An approximately 10-milliliter sample of peripheral blood was drawn from every participant. LymphoPrep density separation was used to isolate PBMCs. TCRdb shows the sequencer as Illumina MiSeq. TCRbeta CDR3 amplification used genomic DNA from the sorted T cell subsets as template. The TCRbeta CDR3 region was amplified by multiplex PCR with 30 forward and 13 reverse primers. After the PCR products were purified with AMPure XP beads, a second PCR of 20 to 25 cycles was run to add indices and adaptors. Before sequencing, the libraries were purified from gel with the QIAquick Gel Extraction Kit. Per the authors' processing: Paired-end reads were merged with FLASH and aligned to IMGT V, D and J germline references using IgBLAST. Reads with less than 70% alignment identity to germline references were removed, leaving 11,114,426 reads across the study. IMGT definitions were followed to assign CDR3 boundaries, reading frame and productivity. Highly-expanded clones were defined as clones at or above 1% of reads, and diversity was measured by normalized Shannon entropy. Unpaired two-tailed t-tests were used to test for differences in Shannon entropy between groups. In TCRdb, the public reads were trimmed at Q25 with fastp and aligned with MiXCR, with productive beta chains retained. Every CDR3 protein is listed once, alongside the most common genes and DNA of its rows. TCRdb's processing, not the study's, gives the V and J calls here. In all, the sample holds 250,000 or so distinct CDR3 sequences, and 40% to 50% of those were seen once. The top ten clonotypes cover roughly an eighth of the sample.

As regards this clonotype: Its antigen has not been determined. No quality values exist for individual bases; no much larger clone is one base distant.

The receptor's source is a man between 18 and 35 years old with type 2 diabetes. The sample taken for sequencing was peripheral blood mononuclear cells (PBMCs).

Here is the DNA: TGTGCCATCAGGGACTTGGGGCTCAACGATGCGAACACTGAAGCTTTCTTT. Its protein product is CAIRDLGLNDANTEAFF. The chain was built from TRBV10-3 and TRBJ1-1, with TRBD1 as a weak D call on 5 bases. V is pared back by 6 bases and J by 1 base, with 21 bases lying between the germline termini. The cysteine opens and the phenylalanine closes a CDR3 of 17 amino acids. CDR3 DNA is the only sequence kept; it has 51 bases, read in frame from the first base. The germline V gene specifies ENHRY as CDR1 and SYGVKD as CDR2.